This T cell receptor beta chain was obtained from a study of cytomegalovirus exposure and HLA in healthy donors. The primer mix had 60 Vbeta and 13 Jbeta primers. Assay used: immunoSEQ multiplex PCR; TCRdb lists only in-frame clones, some missing. The sample carries under 200,000 clones, over 80% recorded once. Turning to this clone: Its antigen is still unknown.

Notes on the study in general: Follow-up analysis found HLA locus-dependent TCR association rates, highest for DRB1 and lowest for HLA-C. The investigators catalogued 180 or so TCR beta chains as cytomegalovirus-associated.

Germline V gene sequence: CDR1 SGHVS, CDR2 FNYEAQ. J lost 4 bases, V lost 4 bases, and 8 bases had no gene match. The CDR3 covers 16 residues. V gene TRBV7-6 combines with J gene TRBJ2-1; 9 bases are a match to TRBD2. Sequencing was done on a sample of PBMCs. The TCR was taken from a male donor in good health and CMV-seropositive. The CDR3 spells CASSSPRTSAYNEQFF. Here the CDR3 DNA reads TGTGCCAGCAGCTCACCCCGGACTAGCGCGTACAATGAGCAGTTCTTC.